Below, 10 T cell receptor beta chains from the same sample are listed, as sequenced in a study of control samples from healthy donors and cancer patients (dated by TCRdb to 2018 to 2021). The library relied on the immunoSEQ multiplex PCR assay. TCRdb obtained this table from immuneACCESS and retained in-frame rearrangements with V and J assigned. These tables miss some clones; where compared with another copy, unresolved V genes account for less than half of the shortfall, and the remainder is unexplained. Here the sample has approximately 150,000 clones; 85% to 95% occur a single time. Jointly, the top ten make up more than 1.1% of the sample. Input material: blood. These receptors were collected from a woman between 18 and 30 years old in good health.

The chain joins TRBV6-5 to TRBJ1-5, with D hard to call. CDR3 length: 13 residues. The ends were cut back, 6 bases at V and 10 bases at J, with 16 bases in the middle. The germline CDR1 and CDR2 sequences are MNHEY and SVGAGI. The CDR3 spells CASRGLTGVPQHF. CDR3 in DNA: TGTGCCAGCAGGGGCCTGACCGGAGTCCCCCAGCATTTT.

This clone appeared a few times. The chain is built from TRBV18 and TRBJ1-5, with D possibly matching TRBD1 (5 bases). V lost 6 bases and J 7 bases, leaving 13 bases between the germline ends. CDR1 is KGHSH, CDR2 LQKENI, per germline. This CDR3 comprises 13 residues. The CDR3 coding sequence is TGTGCCAGCTCCATTGGGGCTAAACAGCCCCAGCATTTT. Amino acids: CASSIGAKQPQHF.

The CDR3 loop reads CASTSGSPNEKLFF. In nucleotides, the CDR3 is TGTGCCAGCACCTCGGGGTCGCCTAATGAAAAACTGTTTTTT. The rearrangement joins TRBV2 to TRBJ1-4, with D hard to call. From germline, CDR1 is SNHLY and CDR2 FYNNEI. This CDR3 region has 14 residues. Trimming took 7 bases from V and 3 from J, leaving 12 bases between them.

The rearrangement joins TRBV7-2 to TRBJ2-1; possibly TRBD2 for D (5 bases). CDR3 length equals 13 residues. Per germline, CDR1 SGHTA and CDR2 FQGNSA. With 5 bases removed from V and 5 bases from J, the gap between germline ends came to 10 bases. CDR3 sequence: CASSPSRDNEQFF. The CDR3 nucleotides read TGTGCCAGCAGCCCCTCGCGGGACAATGAGCAGTTCTTC. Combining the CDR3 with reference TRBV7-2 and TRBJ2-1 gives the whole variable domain GAGVSQSPSNKVTEKGKDVELRCDPISGHTALYWYRQSLGQGLEFLIYFQGNSAPDKSGLPSDRFSAERTGGSVSTLTIQRTQQEDSAVYLCASSPSRDNEQFFGPGTRLTVL.

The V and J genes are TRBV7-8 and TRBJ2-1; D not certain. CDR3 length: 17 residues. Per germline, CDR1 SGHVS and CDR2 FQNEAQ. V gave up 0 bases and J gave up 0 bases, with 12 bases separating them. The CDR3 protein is CASSLARWRSSYNEQFF. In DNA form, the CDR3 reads TGTGCCAGCAGCTTAGCGCGGTGGCGCAGCTCCTACAATGAGCAGTTCTTC.

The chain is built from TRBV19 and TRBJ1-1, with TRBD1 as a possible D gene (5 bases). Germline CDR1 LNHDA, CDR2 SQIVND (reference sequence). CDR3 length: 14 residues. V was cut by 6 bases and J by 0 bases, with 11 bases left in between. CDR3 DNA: TGTGCCAGTAGGGGGGGACGGCTGAACACTGAAGCTTTCTTT. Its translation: CASRGGRLNTEAFF.

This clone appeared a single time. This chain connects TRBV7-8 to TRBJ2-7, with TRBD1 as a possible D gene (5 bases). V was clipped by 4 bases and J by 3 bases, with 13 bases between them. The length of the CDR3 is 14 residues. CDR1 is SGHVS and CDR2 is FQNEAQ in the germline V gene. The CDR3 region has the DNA TGTGCCAGCAGCTCCAGAGACAGAATCTACGAGCAGTACTTC. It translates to CASSSRDRIYEQYF.

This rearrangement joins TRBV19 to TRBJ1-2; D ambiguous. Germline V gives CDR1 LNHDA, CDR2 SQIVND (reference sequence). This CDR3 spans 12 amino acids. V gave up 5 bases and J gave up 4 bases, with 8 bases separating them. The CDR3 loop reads CASSLRTYGYTF. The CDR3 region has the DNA TGTGCCAGTAGTCTCCGCACCTATGGCTACACCTTC. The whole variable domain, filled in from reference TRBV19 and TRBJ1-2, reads DGGITQSPKYLFRKEGQNVTLSCEQNLNHDAMYWYRQDPGQGLRLIYYSQIVNDFQKGDIAEGYSVSREKKESFPLTVTSAQKNPTAFYLCASSLRTYGYTFGSGTRLTVV.

Written as DNA, the CDR3 is TGTGCCAGCAGCCAAGCTTCAGGGTACAATGAGCAGTTCTTC. Translating it yields CASSQASGYNEQFF. The chain links TRBV3-1 (or the pseudogene TRBV3-2) to TRBJ2-1, with TRBD1 as a possible D gene (5 bases). The CDR3 is made up of 14 amino acids. Germline CDR1 reads LGHDT; CDR2 reads YNNKEL (reference sequence). The ends were cut back, 1 base at V and 4 bases at J, with 8 bases in the middle.

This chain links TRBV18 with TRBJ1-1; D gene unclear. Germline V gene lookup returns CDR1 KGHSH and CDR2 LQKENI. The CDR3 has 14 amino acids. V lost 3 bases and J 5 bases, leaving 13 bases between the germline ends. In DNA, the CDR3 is TGTGCCAGCTCACCCATTGCCGGAGGGACTGAAGCTTTCTTT. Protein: CASSPIAGGTEAFF.